Shown below are 30 T cell receptor beta chains from a single sample sequenced in a study of blood T cell repertoires in COVID-19. The table came from immunoSEQ multiplex PCR; TCRdb's copy has only in-frame clones and leaves some out. Of roughly 200,000 clones listed, approximately 85% are singletons. The source material was PBMCs or T cells enriched from blood (not recorded which). The receptors derive from a man aged 35-49 years who had recovered from COVID-19.

The chain is built from TRBV7-3 and TRBJ2-1, with 15 positions matching TRBD2. The CDR3 runs to 13 residues. The germline gives CDR1 SGHTA, CDR2 FQGTGA. Trimming took 8 bases from V and 7 from J; bases not matched to a gene: 0. CDR3 DNA: TGTGCCAGCGGGACTAGCGGGGGGAATGAGCAGTTCTTC. This gives the protein CASGTSGGNEQFF.

This clone appeared once. This rearrangement joins TRBV18 to TRBJ1-1; 7 positions match TRBD1. This CDR3 has 15 residues. Germline CDR1 and CDR2: KGHSH and LQKENI. Unmatched junction bases numbered 7, after V lost 1 base and J lost 5 bases. The DNA of the CDR3 is TGTGCCAGCTCACCACGTGACAGGGTAGATACTGAAGCTTTCTTT. Its protein product is CASSPRDRVDTEAFF.

The chain has TRBV5-4 and TRBJ1-2; TRBD1 is a possible D gene (5 bases). Trimming cost V 0 bases and J 4 bases, with 10 bases left between them. CDR1 and CDR2 from the germline V gene are SGHNT and YYREEE (reference sequence). The CDR3 covers 14 residues. Here the CDR3 reads CASSLVGGTYGYTF. CDR3 sequence (DNA): TGTGCCAGCAGCTTGGTTGGGGGGACCTATGGCTACACCTTC.

The chain is built from TRBV4-1 and TRBJ2-7, with 8 positions matching TRBD1. The CDR3 runs 17 residues. J lost 5 bases, V lost 0 bases, and 12 bases had no gene match. Germline V gene lookup returns CDR1 MGHRA and CDR2 YSYEKL. The CDR3 spells CASSQEGVPGGENEQYF. The CDR3 DNA reads TGCGCCAGCAGCCAAGAGGGGGTTCCAGGGGGCGAAAACGAGCAGTACTTC.

This rearrangement joins TRBV6-5 to TRBJ2-2, with D unclear. Between the trimmed V and J ends, which lost 6 bases and 3 bases, there was a span of 5 bases. The germline V gene has CDR1 MNHEY and CDR2 SVGAGI. The CDR3 spans 12 residues. The CDR3 region is CASRADTGELFF. For the CDR3, the DNA is TGTGCCAGCAGGGCCGACACCGGGGAGCTGTTTTTT.

The chain carries TRBV30 and TRBJ1-5; no clear D gene. This CDR3 spans 13 amino acids. Germline CDR1 GTSNPN, CDR2 SVGIG (reference sequence). V lost 3 bases and J 5 bases, leaving 11 bases between the germline ends. CDR3 amino acids: CAWSTGYDQPQHF. In nucleotides, the CDR3 is TGTGCCTGGAGCACCGGGTACGATCAGCCCCAGCATTTT.

The gene calls are TRBV19 and TRBJ2-1; 10 bases are a match to TRBD2. Germline CDR1 and CDR2: LNHDA and SQIVND (reference sequence). The CDR3 spans 15 residues. V gave up 8 bases and J gave up 6 bases; unmatched junction bases: 10. The CDR3 is CASRVAGGNSNEQFF. The CDR3 coding sequence is TGTGCCAGTCGTGTAGCGGGAGGCAATTCCAATGAGCAGTTCTTC.

The V gene is TRBV5-6, the J gene TRBJ1-1; tentatively, D is TRBD1 (5 bases). The ends were cut back, 0 bases at V and 5 bases at J, with 5 bases in the middle. Germline values: CDR1 SGHDT, CDR2 YYEEEE. This CDR3 region has 12 residues. The CDR3 loop reads CASSLDRTEAFF. CDR3 DNA: TGTGCCAGCAGCTTGGACAGGACTGAAGCTTTCTTT.

This chain links TRBV19 with TRBJ1-1; D unresolved. V was trimmed by 6 bases and J by 3 bases, leaving 11 bases between them. The V gene's germline CDR1 is LNHDA and CDR2 SQIVND (reference sequence). The CDR3 length is 13 residues. The CDR3 DNA reads as TGTGCCAGTAGGCCCAATCGGGACACTGAAGCTTTCTTT. Translated, it gives CASRPNRDTEAFF.

The chain links TRBV12-3 or TRBV12-4 to TRBJ2-1; 7 bases fit TRBD2. The CDR3 length is 13 residues. The ends lost 4 bases at V and 9 bases at J; junction bases unmatched: 6. The chain's CDR3 is CASSSLAAGEQFF. The CDR3 DNA sequence: TGTGCCAGCAGTTCCCTAGCGGCGGGTGAGCAGTTCTTC.

The chain couples TRBV7-9 to TRBJ2-3; D is perhaps TRBD2 (6 bases). The CDR3 is made up of 13 amino acids. Germline loops: CDR1 SEHNR, CDR2 FQNEAQ (reference sequence). Trimming left V 8 bases short and J 0 bases short, with 9 bases between. The CDR3 is CASSGDSTDTQYF. The CDR3 DNA is TGTGCCAGCTCGGGAGATAGCACAGATACGCAGTATTTT.

V gene TRBV9 combines with J gene TRBJ2-3; 8 positions match TRBD1. The CDR3 covers 16 residues. V was pared by 0 bases and J by 0 bases, with 3 bases of the junction left unmatched. Germline CDR1 SGDLS, CDR2 YYNGEE. The CDR3 DNA reads as TGTGCCAGCAGCGTAGCAGGGGGCGGAAGCACAGATACGCAGTATTTT. Translated, it gives CASSVAGGGSTDTQYF.

The genes are TRBV5-1 and TRBJ2-7; 7 bases agree with TRBD1. The CDR3 loop spans 15 amino acids. Trimming removed 0 bases from V and 0 bases from J; junction bases left unmatched: 3. Germline values: CDR1 SGHRS, CDR2 YFSETQ. The DNA of the CDR3 is TGCGCCAGCAGCTTGGGGGGACAGCTCTCCTACGAGCAGTACTTC. It translates to CASSLGGQLSYEQYF.

This clone was counted only a few times. This rearrangement joins TRBV12-3 or TRBV12-4 to TRBJ1-2; no firm D call. This CDR3 comprises 13 residues. The V and J ends lost 3 bases and 5 bases respectively, with 10 bases between them. The CDR3 nucleotides are TGTGCCAGCAGTTTTAACAGCCCTTATGGCTACACCTTC. Protein sequence: CASSFNSPYGYTF.

V is TRBV12-5 and J is TRBJ2-3; 8 nucleotides line up with TRBD2. CDR3 size: 15 residues. The J segment lost 2 bases and the V segment lost 4 bases, leaving 5 bases of the junction unmatched. The germline V gene has CDR1 LGHNT and CDR2 FRNRAP. DNA for the CDR3: TGTGCTAGTGGTTCGGGGGGGGCCCACACAGATACGCAGTATTTT. Its protein product is CASGSGGAHTDTQYF.

This clone was detected ten times or more. The V call is TRBV5-6, the J call TRBJ2-7; 7 bases match TRBD1. Germline V gives CDR1 SGHDT, CDR2 YYEEEE. This CDR3 has 12 residues. With 5 bases clipped from V and 6 bases from J, the junction kept 5 bases outside the gene matches. The CDR3 loop is CASRRTGVEQYF. The CDR3 DNA sequence: TGTGCCAGCAGGCGCACAGGGGTCGAGCAGTACTTC.

V gene TRBV19 combines with J gene TRBJ1-2; 7 nucleotides align to TRBD1. The CDR3 covers 13 residues. CDR1 LNHDA and CDR2 SQIVND come from the germline V gene (reference sequence). With 9 bases clipped from V and 5 bases from J, the junction kept 9 bases outside the gene matches. The CDR3 protein is CASHSGGGYGYTF. Here the CDR3 DNA reads TGTGCCAGCCACTCAGGGGGTGGGTATGGCTACACCTTC. The whole variable domain, remainder taken from reference TRBV19 and TRBJ1-2, is DGGITQSPKYLFRKEGQNVTLSCEQNLNHDAMYWYRQDPGQGLRLIYYSQIVNDFQKGDIAEGYSVSREKKESFPLTVTSAQKNPTAFYLCASHSGGGYGYTFGSGTRLTVV.

V is TRBV9 and J is TRBJ2-7, with D possibly TRBD1 on 6 matching bases. V lost 1 base and J 4 bases, leaving 12 bases between the germline ends. The CDR3 is made up of 14 amino acids. Germline values: CDR1 SGDLS, CDR2 YYNGEE. The CDR3 bases are TGTGCCAGCAGCGTACGACCAGGGGCATACGAGCAGTACTTC. Translation gives CASSVRPGAYEQYF.

The chain uses TRBV30 and TRBJ2-2; the match to TRBD1 covers 7 bases. The CDR3 totals 16 residues. Trimming took 2 bases from V and 5 from J; bases not matched to a gene: 11. In germline, CDR1 is GTSNPN, CDR2 SVGIG (reference sequence). CDR3 sequence reads: CAWSPETGLRTGELFF. CDR3 nucleotide sequence: TGTGCCTGGAGTCCCGAGACAGGGTTAAGGACCGGGGAGCTGTTTTTT.

This sequence joins TRBV5-8 and TRBJ2-5; 16 nucleotides match TRBD2. V shed 4 bases and J 2 bases; nucleotides not matched to a gene: 11. CDR3 length: 19 amino acids. Germline loops: CDR1 SGHTS, CDR2 YDEGEE. DNA for the CDR3: TGTGCCAGCAGCGCATCCGGGACTAGCGGGGGGGCACGTCAAGAGACCCAGTACTTC. Translation: CASSASGTSGGARQETQYF.

This clone has only one observation. The chain uses TRBV28 and TRBJ1-5, with 7 bases matching TRBD1. Germline CDR1 reads MDHEN; CDR2 reads SYDVKM. V lost 8 bases to trimming and J lost 3 bases; unmatched junction nucleotides: 4. The CDR3 extends over 13 amino acids. The CDR3 protein is CASLGGFNQPQHF. CDR3 nucleotide sequence: TGTGCCAGCTTAGGGGGCTTCAATCAGCCCCAGCATTTT.

The CDR3 nucleotides are TGTGCCAGCAGCTTCCCAGGGGGCGGAGGCTACACCTTC. Translation: CASSFPGGGGYTF. The chain couples TRBV7-2 to TRBJ1-2, with 8 positions matching TRBD1. This CDR3 region has 13 residues. V shed 3 bases and J 8 bases; nucleotides not matched to a gene: 5. Germline loops: CDR1 SGHTA, CDR2 FQGNSA.

The rearrangement links TRBV2 to TRBJ2-5; 8 nucleotides match TRBD1. The V and J ends lost 7 bases and 4 bases, in that order; junction bases with no gene match: 14. CDR1 SNHLY and CDR2 FYNNEI come from the germline V gene. This CDR3 region has 16 residues. The CDR3 loop is CASKPSAGGFGETQYF. The CDR3 DNA reads TGTGCCAGCAAACCGTCTGCAGGGGGCTTTGGAGAGACCCAGTACTTC.

The chain combines TRBV29-1 with TRBJ1-5; 10 positions agree with TRBD1. The germline V gene has CDR1 SQVTM and CDR2 ANQGSEA. The CDR3 has 14 amino acids. The V and J ends lost 4 bases and 0 bases, in that order; junction bases with no gene match: 0. The CDR3 DNA follows: TGCAGCGTTGGACAGGGGGCTAGCAATCAGCCCCAGCATTTT. Translation gives CSVGQGASNQPQHF.

This rearrangement joins TRBV25-1 to TRBJ1-6, with TRBD1 matching over 8 bases. Germline CDR1 reads MGHDK; CDR2 reads SYGVNS. The V gene end was trimmed by 4 bases and the J gene end by 10 bases; junction bases not matched to a gene: 9. The CDR3 has 15 residues. The CDR3 bases are TGTGCCAGCAGTGCTACTACAGGGGGTCGGTCACCCCTCCACTTT. This sequence encodes CASSATTGGRSPLHF.

The chain joins TRBV5-4 to TRBJ2-1, with 12 bases identical to TRBD1. Germline assignment: CDR1 SGHNT and CDR2 YYREEE (reference sequence). The CDR3 is 15 amino acids. V lost 4 bases, J lost 8 bases, and 7 bases stayed unmatched. This CDR3 is CASSPRDRGRDEQFF. In DNA form, the CDR3 reads TGTGCCAGCAGCCCCCGGGACAGGGGGCGAGATGAGCAGTTCTTC.

The CDR3 sequence is CASSVSGQGDANSPLHF. The CDR3 bases are TGTGCCAGCAGTGTTTCGGGACAGGGGGACGCAAATTCACCCCTCCACTTT. The rearrangement links TRBV28 to TRBJ1-6; 11 nucleotides match TRBD1. This CDR3 spans 17 amino acids. Trimming cost V 5 bases and J 7 bases; bases outside gene matches: 10. Per the germline V gene, CDR1 is MDHEN and CDR2 is SYDVKM.

The chain recombines TRBV3-1 (or the pseudogene TRBV3-2) with TRBJ1-5, with TRBD1 matching over 8 bases. Germline V gene sequence: CDR1 LGHDT, CDR2 YNNKEL (reference sequence). The CDR3 runs to 16 residues. V lost 4 bases and J lost 1; bases outside the gene matches: 6. In DNA form, the CDR3 reads TGTGCCAGCAGCCCCTACAGGGACAGGAGCAATCAGCCCCAGCATTTT. Translated: CASSPYRDRSNQPQHF.

This sequence joins TRBV4-2 and TRBJ2-7; 9 bases are a match to TRBD2. Trimming removed 0 bases from V and 3 bases from J; junction bases left unmatched: 12. Per germline, CDR1 LGHNA and CDR2 YNFKEQ. CDR3 length: 18 residues. This chain's CDR3 is CASSQDSWGGGGDYEQYF. DNA for the CDR3: TGTGCCAGCAGCCAAGATTCATGGGGTGGCGGGGGGGACTACGAGCAGTACTTC.

The V gene is TRBV28, the J gene TRBJ1-2, with a possible D match to TRBD1 (5 bases). The V gene's germline CDR1 is MDHEN and CDR2 SYDVKM. Trimming took 0 bases from V and 3 from J, leaving 17 bases between them. The CDR3 sequence is 17 residues long. The CDR3 here is CASSLWGGSGLDYGYTF. CDR3 DNA: TGTGCCAGCAGTTTATGGGGGGGATCCGGGCTAGACTATGGCTACACCTTC.